The entry that follows covers one T cell receptor (beta chain) sequence. As yet, its antigen is unknown. A much more abundant neighbour one base away suggests this may be a read error. These data are taken from a study of glioma-infiltrating T cells. Study-level points and caveats: Non-neoplastic patients had below-expected tissue-blood divergence, while all gliomas exceeded expectation.

TCR alpha and beta CDR3 regions were amplified from RNA using iRepertoire nested multiplex PCR. One-step reverse transcription and amplification started from around 100-400 ng of tissue mRNA or PBMC total RNA. One entry per CDR3 protein, called by TCRdb with MiXCR from the multiplex PCR reads. The repertoire holds over 130,000 distinct CDR3 sequences, with roughly 43% as singletons. The germline gives CDR1 DFQATT, CDR2 SNEGSKA (reference sequence). This CDR3 has 16 residues. Sequenced material: glioma tissue, nonneoplastic brain tissue, or PBMCs (not recorded which). The receptor was isolated from a human donor with low-grade glioma or glioblastoma, undergoing nonglioma brain surgery, or in good health (not recorded which). The V and J genes are TRBV20-1 and TRBJ2-7, with D hard to call. The CDR3 nucleotides are TGCTGTGCTAGAGTTCCCAAGGGTTTGGGGTCCTACGAGCAGTACTTC. Protein: CCARVPKGLGSYEQYF.